This T cell receptor (beta chain) comes out of a study of cytomegalovirus exposure and HLA in healthy donors. Study findings and constraints: Sequencing had likely introduced a cluster of highly shared sequence variants as an artifact.

Use of 60 Vbeta and 13 Jbeta primers characterized the PCR. Produced via immunoSEQ multiplex PCR; TCRdb's table is partial and in-frame only. The sample records around 150,000 clones, approximately 80% being singletons. A word on this clone: No antigen is known for it.

Per germline, CDR1 SGHTA and CDR2 FQGNSA. V shed 7 bases and J 5 bases; nucleotides not matched to a gene: 10. The CDR3 is made up of 15 amino acids. This TCR derives from a woman in her 40s in good health and CMV-seropositive. The specimen was PBMCs. The chain joins TRBV7-2 to TRBJ2-5; 10 bases fit TRBD2. In DNA form, the CDR3 reads TGTGCCAGCATCGAAAGCGGGGGGGCGGGGGAGACCCAGTACTTC. Its translation: CASIESGGAGETQYF.